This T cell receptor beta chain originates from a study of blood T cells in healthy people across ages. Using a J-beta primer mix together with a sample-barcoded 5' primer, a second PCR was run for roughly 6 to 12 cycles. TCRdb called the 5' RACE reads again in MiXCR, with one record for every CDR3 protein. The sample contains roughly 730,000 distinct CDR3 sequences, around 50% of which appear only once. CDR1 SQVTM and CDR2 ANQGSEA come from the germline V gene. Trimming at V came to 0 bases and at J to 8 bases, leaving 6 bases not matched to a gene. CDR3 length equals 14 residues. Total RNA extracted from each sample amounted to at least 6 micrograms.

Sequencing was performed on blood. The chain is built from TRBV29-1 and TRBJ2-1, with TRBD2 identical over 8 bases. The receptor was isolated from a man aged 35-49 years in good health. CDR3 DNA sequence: TGCAGCGTTGAAGATCTGACTAGCGTCGATGAGCAGTTCTTC. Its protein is CSVEDLTSVDEQFF.